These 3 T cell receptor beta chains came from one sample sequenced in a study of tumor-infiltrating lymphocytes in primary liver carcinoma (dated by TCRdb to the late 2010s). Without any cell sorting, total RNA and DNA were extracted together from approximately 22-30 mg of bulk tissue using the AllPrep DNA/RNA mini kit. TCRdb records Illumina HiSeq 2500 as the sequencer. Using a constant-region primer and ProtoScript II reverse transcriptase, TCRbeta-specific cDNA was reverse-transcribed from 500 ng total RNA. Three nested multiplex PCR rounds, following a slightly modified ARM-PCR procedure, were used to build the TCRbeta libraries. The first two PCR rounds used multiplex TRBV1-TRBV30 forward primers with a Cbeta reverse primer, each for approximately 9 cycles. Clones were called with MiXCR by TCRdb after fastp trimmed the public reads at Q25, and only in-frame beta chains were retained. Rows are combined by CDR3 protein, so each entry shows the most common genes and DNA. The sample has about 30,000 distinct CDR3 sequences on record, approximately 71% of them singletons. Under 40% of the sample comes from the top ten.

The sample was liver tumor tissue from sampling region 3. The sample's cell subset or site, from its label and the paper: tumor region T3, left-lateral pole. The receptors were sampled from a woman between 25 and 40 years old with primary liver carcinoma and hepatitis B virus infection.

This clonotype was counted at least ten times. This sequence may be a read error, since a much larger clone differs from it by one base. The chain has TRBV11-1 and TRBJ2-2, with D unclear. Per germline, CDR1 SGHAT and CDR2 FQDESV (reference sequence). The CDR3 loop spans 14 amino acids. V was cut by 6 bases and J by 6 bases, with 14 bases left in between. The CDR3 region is CASRPSLDAGELFF. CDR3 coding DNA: TGTGCCAGCAGACCGAGCCTTGACGCCGGGGAGCTGTTTTTT.

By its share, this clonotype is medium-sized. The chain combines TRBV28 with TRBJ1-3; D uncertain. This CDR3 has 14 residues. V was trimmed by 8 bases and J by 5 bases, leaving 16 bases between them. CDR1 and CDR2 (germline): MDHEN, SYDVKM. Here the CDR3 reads CASSAQLVRNTIYF. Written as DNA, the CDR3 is TGTGCCAGCTCAGCACAGTTGGTGAGAAACACCATATATTTT.

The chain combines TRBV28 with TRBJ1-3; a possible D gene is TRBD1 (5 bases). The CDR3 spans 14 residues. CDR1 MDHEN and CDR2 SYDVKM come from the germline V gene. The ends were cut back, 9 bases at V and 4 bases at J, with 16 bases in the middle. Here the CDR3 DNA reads TGTGCCAGTAAAACAGGCGACTCCGGAAACACCATATATTTT. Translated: CASKTGDSGNTIYF.